This T cell receptor (beta chain) comes out of a study of Ad26.COV2.S vaccination and SARS-CoV-2 variants. The wider study: Dosing was one shot or two shots 56 days apart.

In regard to this clone: Its antigen is undetermined.

The treatment here: some 20 received Ad26.COV2.S at low or high dose, single or two shots; about 5 received placebo; per-sample allocation not given. Collection of the samples took place on day 63 after the first injection of vaccine or placebo. An 18-55-year-old adult in Boston served as donor. The table came from immunoSEQ multiplex PCR; TCRdb's copy has only in-frame clones and leaves some out. The sample includes 300,000 to 500,000 clones, roughly nine tenths of them seen just once. Notes on the study in general: Those who received the vaccine showed greater spike-specific TCR breadth than those given placebo. Researchers cautioned that TCR breadth and depth analyses may have underestimated total T cell responses.

Germline assignment: CDR1 LGHDT and CDR2 YNNKEL (reference sequence). V gave up 2 bases and J gave up 1 base; unmatched junction bases: 2. The CDR3 covers 15 residues. This TCR came from a person aged 18-60 years who received the Ad26.COV2.S COVID-19 vaccine or a placebo. Here the sequenced sample was peripheral blood, taken in a trial of Ad26.COV2.S vaccine versus placebo. V and J are TRBV3-1 (or the pseudogene TRBV3-2) and TRBJ2-1, with TRBD2 matching over 7 bases. In DNA form, the CDR3 reads TGTGCCAGCAGCCAAATAGCGGGTTCCTACAATGAGCAGTTCTTC. It codes for CASSQIAGSYNEQFF.